A single sample is the source of the 5 T cell receptor beta chains below, sequenced in a study of blood T cell repertoires in COVID-19. TCRdb's copy holds only in-frame clones and misses some; the assay was immunoSEQ multiplex PCR. The table has about 400,000 clones, approximately 88% seen once. Sequenced material: peripheral blood. These receptors all come from a middle-aged man with acute or convalescent COVID-19.

The chain carries TRBV9 and TRBJ1-3, with a tentative D call TRBD1 (6 bases). Germline V gene lookup returns CDR1 SGDLS and CDR2 YYNGEE. The CDR3 has 16 amino acids. Trimming removed 0 bases at V and 4 bases at J, with 14 bases between. CDR3 DNA sequence: TGTGCCAGCAGCGTAGGTGCAGGGGATCCCGGAAACACCATATATTTT. It yields the protein CASSVGAGDPGNTIYF.

The V gene is TRBV4-1, the J gene TRBJ2-5; D unclear. The CDR3 spans 14 residues. Germline V gene sequence: CDR1 MGHRA, CDR2 YSYEKL. V was shortened by 1 base and J by 0 bases, with 6 bases between the two germline ends. CDR3 coding DNA: TGCGCCAGCAGCCAAGGTGCAGACCAAGAGACCCAGTACTTC. The encoded protein is CASSQGADQETQYF.

The J gene is TRBJ2-1, the V gene TRBV27; 10 nucleotides align to TRBD1. There are 18 residues in the CDR3. Trimming cost V 5 bases and J 2 bases; bases outside gene matches: 12. Germline-derived CDR1 and CDR2 are MNHEY and SMNVEV (reference sequence). The CDR3 spells CASSSPRTGGITYNEQFF. For the CDR3, the DNA is TGTGCCAGCAGTAGCCCTAGGACAGGGGGGATAACCTACAATGAGCAGTTCTTC.

The rearrangement links TRBV30 to TRBJ1-4; D gene uncertain. V gave up 0 bases and J gave up 2 bases, with 7 bases separating them. The CDR3 has 14 amino acids. The V gene's germline CDR1 is GTSNPN and CDR2 SVGIG (reference sequence). This CDR3 reads CAWSVEQTNEKLFF. The CDR3 DNA follows: TGTGCCTGGAGTGTGGAACAGACTAATGAAAAACTGTTTTTT.

This clone was counted between two and nine times. J is TRBJ2-7 and V is TRBV6-6, with 9 bases aligning to TRBD2. V shed 5 bases and J 6 bases; nucleotides not matched to a gene: 8. This CDR3 has 14 residues. Germline V gene lookup returns CDR1 MNHNY and CDR2 SVGAGI (reference sequence). CDR3 amino acids: CASSTGTSSVEQYF. Written as DNA, the CDR3 is TGTGCCAGCAGTACCGGGACTAGCTCCGTCGAGCAGTACTTC.